This T cell receptor (beta chain) was captured in a study of beta chain features in type 1 diabetes. CDR3 length: 17 residues. Germline lookup yields CDR1 SGHDT and CDR2 YYEEEE. After removal of 6 bases from V and 1 base from J, the junction contained 7 bases not matched to a gene. Sampling consisted of one heparinised blood draw per donor, averaging roughly 0.12 L. Investigators reverse transcribed all isolated RNA, so they sequenced expressed TCRB transcripts. TCRdb keeps only in-frame clones here, not all; method: immunoSEQ multiplex PCR. The repertoire holds roughly 150,000 clones, with 7.5% to 10% as singletons. This clone was seen repeatedly, ten times or more.

This TCR derives from a man in his late teens or twenties in good health. The chain joins TRBV5-6 to TRBJ2-6, with 10 bases that match TRBD1. Input material: central memory CD4+ T cells from blood. CDR3 DNA sequence: TGTGCCAGCACCCTGACAGGGGGCGTTTCTGGGGCCAACGTCCTGACTTTC. Translated, it gives CASTLTGGVSGANVLTF.